These 3 T cell receptor beta chains share one sample of origin, sequenced in a study of T cells after yellow fever vaccination. TCRdb ran MiXCR on the 5' RACE reads and lists one entry per CDR3 protein. The data contain roughly 50,000 distinct CDR3 sequences, 7.4% of them singletons. Source: CD8+ T cells sorted from PBMCs, taken approximately 16 days after the first yellow fever vaccination. These receptors all stem from a man between 18 and 35 years old who received the YFV17D yellow fever vaccine.

This clonotype showed up many times. This chain connects TRBV20-1 to TRBJ2-1, with D maybe TRBD1 (6 bases). Germline V gene data show CDR1 as DFQATT and CDR2 as SNEGSKA (reference sequence). The CDR3 sequence is 15 residues long. Trimming left V 0 bases short and J 2 bases short, with 11 bases between. DNA for the CDR3: TGCAGTGCTAGAGAGGTGACAGGTCCCTACAATGAGCAGTTCTTC. Its translation: CSAREVTGPYNEQFF.

This clonotype has a count of ten or more. The chain uses TRBV7-9 and TRBJ2-2; no clear D. This CDR3 has 14 residues. Germline V lookup: CDR1 SEHNR, CDR2 FQNEAQ (reference sequence). V dropped 2 bases and J dropped 0 bases, with 4 bases sitting between them. CDR3 region: CASSLSPNTGELFF. The CDR3 DNA follows: TGTGCCAGCAGCTTATCTCCGAACACCGGGGAGCTGTTTTTT.

This chain joins TRBV28 and TRBJ2-1; D is uncertain. Germline V gene data show CDR1 as MDHEN and CDR2 as SYDVKM. Trimming removed 10 bases at V and 5 bases at J, with 18 bases between. This CDR3 spans 14 amino acids. The CDR3 protein is CAMSPEVRHNEQFF. The CDR3 DNA is TGTGCCATGAGCCCCGAGGTACGGCACAATGAGCAGTTCTTC.